This passage covers 24 T cell receptor beta chains from one sample sequenced in a study of T-cell memory formation after mild COVID-19. TCRdb redid the calling of the 5' RACE reads with MiXCR, one entry per CDR3 protein. The sample lists about 110,000 distinct CDR3 sequences, 15% to 20% seen once, with more than 25% in the top ten. Material for sequencing was PBMCs or a T cell subset sorted from them (not recorded which). All receptors come from an adult woman who had mild COVID-19 (a few samples of this study predate the infection). Cell type and time point are not known.

The chain employs TRBV20-1 and TRBJ1-5; D not certain. CDR3 length: 14 amino acids. V lost 0 bases, J lost 9 bases, and 15 bases lay in between. CDR1 is DFQATT, CDR2 SNEGSKA, per germline (reference sequence). CDR3: CSARDLPGNGPQHF. The CDR3 DNA is TGCAGTGCTAGAGATCTCCCCGGGAACGGGCCCCAGCATTTT.

The chain uses TRBV6-1 and TRBJ2-7; tentatively, D is TRBD2 (6 bases). Germline V CDR1 and CDR2: MNHNS, SASEGT. CDR3 length equals 13 residues. V was pared by 7 bases and J by 0 bases, with 10 bases between. CDR3 sequence: CASTVAVSYEQYF. In DNA, the CDR3 is TGTGCCAGCACGGTAGCGGTCTCCTACGAGCAGTACTTC.

This chain uses TRBV27 with TRBJ1-5; D unclear. This CDR3 spans 16 amino acids. Trimming shortened V by 1 base and J by 0 bases, and 10 bases separated the two germline ends. Per germline, CDR1 MNHEY and CDR2 SMNVEV (reference sequence). CDR3 residues: CASSLYRYDSNQPQHF. Written as DNA, the CDR3 is TGTGCCAGCAGTTTATACCGGTACGATAGCAATCAGCCCCAGCATTTT.

The rearrangement uses TRBV4-1 and TRBJ2-7, with D uncertain. Trimming stripped 3 bases from V and 2 bases from J, with 17 bases between. The CDR3 spans 16 residues. The germline V gene has CDR1 MGHRA and CDR2 YSYEKL. The CDR3 DNA is TGCGCCAGCAGCCAGTCCACGGGCTACCGTGCCTACGAGCAGTACTTC. Translating gives CASSQSTGYRAYEQYF.

The rearrangement joins TRBV5-8 to TRBJ2-3; D is perhaps TRBD2 (7 bases). Trimming stripped 1 base from V and 2 bases from J, with 14 bases between. This CDR3 is built from 16 residues. Germline CDR1 reads SGHTS; CDR2 reads YDEGEE. The CDR3 reads CASSLLGGDDTDTQYF. CDR3 bases: TGTGCCAGCAGCTTGTTAGGGGGGGATGACACAGATACGCAGTATTTT.

The chain couples TRBV9 to TRBJ2-2; 8 positions agree with TRBD1. The junction had 8 bases not matched to a gene; V was cut back by 5 bases and J by 5 bases. There are 15 residues in the CDR3. Germline V gives CDR1 SGDLS, CDR2 YYNGEE. This CDR3 reads CASSLTGVLTGELFF. The CDR3 DNA is TGTGCCAGCAGTCTGACAGGGGTTTTAACCGGGGAGCTGTTTTTT.

This clonotype has a handful of counts. The J gene is TRBJ2-5, the V gene TRBV7-9, with TRBD2 identical over 10 bases. The CDR3 is made up of 17 amino acids. Germline assignment: CDR1 SEHNR and CDR2 FQNEAQ (reference sequence). J gave up 5 bases and V 4 bases, and 13 bases lay outside the gene matches. This chain's CDR3 is CASSSSSGGASSETQYF. DNA for the CDR3: TGTGCCAGCAGCTCGTCAAGCGGGGGGGCGTCGAGCGAGACCCAGTACTTC.

The table lists this clonotype with a few counts. This sequence joins TRBV4-1 and TRBJ2-1; 11 nucleotides align to TRBD2. The CDR3 totals 15 residues. Losses at the gene ends were 6 bases for V and 9 bases for J; bases not matched to a gene: 10. Germline V gives CDR1 MGHRA, CDR2 YSYEKL. The CDR3 loop reads CASRVGLAVSAEQFF. The DNA of the CDR3 is TGCGCCAGCAGAGTGGGACTAGCGGTCTCGGCTGAGCAGTTCTTC.

This clonotype appeared a few times. The chain has TRBV7-9 and TRBJ2-1; D unresolved. Germline V CDR1 and CDR2: SEHNR, FQNEAQ (reference sequence). Trimming removed 1 base at V and 6 bases at J, with 4 bases between. The CDR3 totals 12 residues. The CDR3 DNA reads TGTGCCAGCAGCTTAGTTCTCAATGAGCAGTTCTTC. Its translation is CASSLVLNEQFF.

The V and J genes are TRBV5-1 and TRBJ1-2; 9 bases match TRBD1. Germline V gene data show CDR1 as SGHRS and CDR2 as YFSETQ. The CDR3 runs to 15 residues. The V segment lost 3 bases and the J segment 2 bases; nucleotides outside the gene matches: 5. The CDR3 sequence: CASSSTGTGNYGYTF. The CDR3 nucleotides read TGCGCCAGCAGCTCCACCGGGACAGGGAACTATGGCTACACCTTC.

The rearrangement uses TRBV12-3 or TRBV12-4 and TRBJ2-7; 8 nucleotides align to TRBD1. The CDR3 is 14 amino acids. V lost 5 bases, J lost 7 bases, and 10 bases stayed unmatched. The CDR3 DNA sequence: TGTGCCAGCAGTCTCCGGGACAGGCTGTGGGAGCAGTACTTC. Translation gives CASSLRDRLWEQYF.

This clonotype showed up just a few times. The CDR3 loop reads CASSLYGTSGDNEQFF. In DNA form, the CDR3 reads TGTGCCAGCAGCCTATATGGGACTAGCGGAGACAATGAGCAGTTCTTC. The rearrangement uses TRBV27 and TRBJ2-1; 11 bases line up with TRBD2. Germline CDR1 MNHEY, CDR2 SMNVEV (reference sequence). CDR3 size: 16 residues. The ends lost 6 bases at V and 5 bases at J; junction bases unmatched: 9.

J is TRBJ1-1 and V is TRBV4-1; 8 nucleotides align to TRBD1. V gave up 5 bases and J gave up 7 bases; unmatched junction bases: 6. Germline CDR1 is MGHRA and CDR2 is YSYEKL. This CDR3 contains 13 residues. The CDR3 loop is CASSEAGGDEAFF. CDR3 DNA: TGCGCCAGCAGCGAGGCAGGGGGCGATGAAGCTTTCTTT.

J is TRBJ2-1 and V is TRBV12-3 or TRBV12-4; possibly TRBD2 for D (6 bases). The ends were cut back, 5 bases at V and 6 bases at J, with 17 bases in the middle. The CDR3 spans 15 residues. The CDR3 is CASSGPSGVSNEQFF. The CDR3 region has the DNA TGTGCCAGCAGTGGCCCTTCGGGAGTAAGCAATGAGCAGTTCTTC.

This clonotype was detected only a few times. The genes are TRBV5-1 and TRBJ1-2, with D maybe TRBD1 (6 bases). Trimming removed 3 bases at V and 3 bases at J, with 12 bases between. CDR1 and CDR2 from the germline V gene are SGHRS and YFSETQ. The CDR3 sequence is 14 residues long. Here the CDR3 DNA reads TGCGCCAGCAGCTCAGGGGCCGGAGACTATGGCTACACCTTC. Amino acid sequence: CASSSGAGDYGYTF.

The chain employs TRBV7-2 and TRBJ2-3; D not certain. V dropped 5 bases and J dropped 0 bases, with 18 bases sitting between them. Germline CDR1 and CDR2: SGHTA and FQGNSA. The CDR3 extends over 17 amino acids. The CDR3: CASSIQHSTASTDTQYF. The CDR3 bases are TGTGCCAGCAGCATACAGCATAGCACAGCTAGCACAGATACGCAGTATTTT. The full variable domain, in which reference TRBV7-2 and TRBJ2-3 provide the parts outside the CDR3, is GAGVSQSPSNKVTEKGKDVELRCDPISGHTALYWYRQSLGQGLEFLIYFQGNSAPDKSGLPSDRFSAERTGGSVSTLTIQRTQQEDSAVYLCASSIQHSTASTDTQYFGPGTRLTVL.

The chain recombines TRBV12-3 or TRBV12-4 with TRBJ2-1; D is uncertain. The CDR3 totals 13 residues. V gave up 7 bases and J gave up 14 bases, with 21 bases separating them. The CDR3 nucleotides read TGTGCCAGCAAAGAGGCCAAGTGGACCCCTAAGTTCTTC. Its protein is CASKEAKWTPKFF.

The CDR3 DNA is TGTGCCAGCACCGAGCTCCTTACAGATACGCAGTATTTT. This translates into CASTELLTDTQYF. The J gene is TRBJ2-3, the V gene TRBV6-5; D gene unclear. The CDR3 loop spans 13 amino acids. Germline CDR1 MNHEY, CDR2 SVGAGI. The V end was cut by 7 bases, the J end by 3 bases, with 11 bases between.

The genes are TRBV9 and TRBJ2-7; 10 bases match TRBD1. Per the germline V gene, CDR1 is SGDLS and CDR2 is YYNGEE. The CDR3 runs 16 residues. The V and J ends lost 4 bases and 3 bases, in that order; junction bases with no gene match: 10. The CDR3 coding sequence is TGTGCCAGCAGCCCCCCCCCCGGGACAGGGGACTACGAGCAGTACTTC. Protein: CASSPPPGTGDYEQYF.

This clonotype came up many times. The chain is built from TRBV12-3 or TRBV12-4 and TRBJ2-2; D is unclear. This CDR3 contains 12 residues. V was cut by 6 bases and J by 2 bases, with 4 bases left in between. The CDR3 nucleotides read TGTGCCAGCAGCCCCAACACCGGGGAGCTGTTTTTT. Amino acids: CASSPNTGELFF.

This clonotype came up a few times. The J gene is TRBJ2-7, the V gene TRBV6-5; 7 bases agree with TRBD1. The CDR3 runs 14 residues. Germline lookup yields CDR1 MNHEY and CDR2 SVGAGI. Germline trimming cut 2 bases from V and 4 bases from J; bases unmatched to any gene: 5. CDR3 bases: TGTGCCAGCAGTTACGAGGGGGCGGGTTACGAGCAGTACTTC. Its translation: CASSYEGAGYEQYF.

The chain joins TRBV3-1 to TRBJ2-7, with D tentatively TRBD1 (6 bases). V lost 0 bases and J 0 bases, leaving 9 bases between the germline ends. Germline V lookup: CDR1 LGHDT, CDR2 YNNKEL (reference sequence). This CDR3 is built from 15 residues. The CDR3: CASSQETGSSYEQYF. The CDR3 DNA is TGTGCCAGCAGCCAAGAAACAGGGAGCTCCTACGAGCAGTACTTC.

This clonotype has more than one count but fewer than ten. The V call is TRBV24-1, the J call TRBJ1-1; D gene uncertain. Trimming shortened V by 4 bases and J by 8 bases, and 13 bases separated the two germline ends. Germline values: CDR1 KGHDR, CDR2 SFDVKD. There are 13 residues in the CDR3. In nucleotides, the CDR3 is TGTGCCACCAGTGACCGCGGACGAAAAGAAGCTTTCTTT. This codes for CATSDRGRKEAFF.

This clonotype was recorded a few times. This chain joins TRBV5-6 and TRBJ1-1, with D unresolved. The CDR3 contains 13 residues. Trimming removed 2 bases from V and 3 bases from J, with 8 bases in between. The germline V gene encodes CDR1 SGHDT and CDR2 YYEEEE. The CDR3 protein is CASSFPLDTEAFF. The CDR3 DNA reads TGTGCCAGCAGCTTTCCCCTGGACACTGAAGCTTTCTTT.